The source of this T cell receptor beta chain is a study of identical twins. TCRdb reprocessed the 5' RACE reads with MiXCR, giving one entry per CDR3 protein. The sample yields a few hundred thousand distinct CDR3 sequences, 9% to 10% seen once. Points from the study as a whole: Twins shared out-of-frame alpha sequences with excess low generation probability.

This clonotype occurred a few times. Its antigen is unidentified. The CDR3 loop spans 15 amino acids. With 3 bases removed from V and 9 bases from J, the gap between germline ends came to 18 bases. This chain uses TRBV12-3 or TRBV12-4 with TRBJ2-1; D gene ambiguous. The source of this sequence is a woman in her fifties or sixties in good health. Sequencing was performed on naive T cells sorted from blood. The CDR3: CASSLSMVFDGEQFF. CDR3 coding DNA: TGTGCCAGCAGTTTGAGTATGGTTTTTGATGGTGAGCAGTTCTTC.